This TCR beta chain stems from a study of T cell repertoires in cytomegalovirus infection. In the study overall: The study used recently identified HLA-C-restricted and well-studied HLA-B-restricted CMV epitopes. TCR beta signatures that were public indicated CMV infection and matching HLA type.

About this clonotype itself: Its antigen is not known.

Overall study results and limits: CMV carriers with the relevant HLA were identified by cumulative public TCR beta family frequency. In two of eight donors, the top clonotype was HLA-C-restricted CMV-specific.

Trimming stripped 6 bases from V and 3 bases from J, with 17 bases between. CDR3 length: 15 amino acids. Germline V gives CDR1 MNHEY, CDR2 SVGEGT. MiXCR, run by TCRdb on the reads, gives a single entry per CDR3 protein. The sample gives about 890,000 distinct CDR3 sequences, approximately 32% of which show up once; roughly 12% is in the top ten. V and J are TRBV6-2 or TRBV6-3 and TRBJ1-1, with D maybe TRBD1 (5 bases). The TCR was taken from a human donor in good health (CMV status not recorded). Some clones in this sample may be carry-over from other donors' samples. The sequencing here drew on cultured CD8+ T cells from PBMCs, taken from culture after CMV antigen stimulation. DNA for the CDR3: TGTGCCAGCAGACCTTCGGCCAGGGTCTACACTGAAGCTTTCTTT. It is translated as CASRPSARVYTEAFF.